One sample yielded the 26 T cell receptor beta chains listed below, sequenced in a study of shared clonotypes between healthy human individuals. The assay was immunoSEQ multiplex PCR, and TCRdb's table has in-frame clones only and misses some. This table holds roughly 2.6 million clones, just over 90% found once. Sequenced sample: naive CD4+ T cells sorted from blood. Indicated subset: CD45RA+ positively selected. The source is a man younger than 30 in good health.

With regard to this clone: The same CDR3 is also encoded by other DNA sequences in this sample. The V gene is TRBV7-2, the J gene TRBJ2-1; 10 bases line up with TRBD2. The CDR3 has 16 amino acids. V shed 5 bases, J shed 0 bases, and the junction held 4 bases outside the gene matches. Germline loops: CDR1 SGHTA, CDR2 FQGNSA. The CDR3 sequence: CASSRLAGGSYNEQFF. As DNA, the CDR3 is TGTGCCAGCAGCCGTTTAGCGGGGGGCTCCTACAATGAGCAGTTCTTC.

CDR3 protein: CASSLAGGGPNEQYF. The CDR3, as DNA: TGCGCCAGCAGCTTGGCGGGCGGGGGTCCAAACGAGCAGTACTTC. V and J are TRBV5-1 and TRBJ2-7; 7 bases are a match to TRBD2. The CDR3 covers 15 residues. Germline assignment: CDR1 SGHRS and CDR2 YFSETQ. The J segment lost 5 bases and the V segment lost 0 bases, leaving 8 bases of the junction unmatched.

The chain links TRBV12-5 to TRBJ2-1, with TRBD2 matching 13 bases. In germline, CDR1 is LGHNT, CDR2 FRNRAP. Trimming took 4 bases from V and 5 from J; bases not matched to a gene: 8. The CDR3 consists of 17 residues. CDR3 loop: CASGSPSGTSGNNEQFF. The CDR3 nucleotides are TGTGCTAGTGGTTCCCCGTCCGGGACTAGCGGGAACAATGAGCAGTTCTTC. The entire variable domain, with the rest obtained from reference TRBV12-5 and TRBJ2-1, is as follows: DARVTQTPRHKVTEMGQEVTMRCQPILGHNTVFWYRQTMMQGLELLAYFRNRAPLDDSGMPKDRFSAEMPDATLATLKIQPSEPRDSAVYFCASGSPSGTSGNNEQFFGPGTRLTVL.

The rearrangement joins TRBV5-6 to TRBJ2-1; TRBD1 aligns across 7 bases. Looked up from germline, CDR1 is SGHDT and CDR2 is YYEEEE. V trimming: 4 bases; J trimming: 4 bases; junction bases outside the gene matches: 11. This CDR3 is built from 16 residues. The CDR3 coding sequence is TGTGCCAGCAGCCCCCAAAAAGGGGGCATTTACAATGAGCAGTTCTTC. Translated, it gives CASSPQKGGIYNEQFF.

The chain recombines TRBV20-1 with TRBJ1-1, with unresolved D. The CDR3 has 11 residues. CDR1 is DFQATT and CDR2 is SNEGSKA in the germline V gene (reference sequence). The CDR3 DNA reads as TGCCTCCCGTGGCAGGCGCCTGAAGCTTTCTTT. It is translated as CLPWQAPEAFF.

The chain uses TRBV18 and TRBJ1-2; D is undetermined. Trimming cost V 5 bases and J 8 bases, with 18 bases left between them. In germline, CDR1 is KGHSH, CDR2 LQKENI. This CDR3 has 14 residues. In DNA, the CDR3 is TGTGCCAGCTCAGATCCGAGGGCCCCGTGGGGCTACACCTTC. Its translation is CASSDPRAPWGYTF.

V is TRBV9 and J is TRBJ1-1, with D possibly being TRBD1 (5 bases). Germline V gene data show CDR1 as SGDLS and CDR2 as YYNGEE. Trimming took 0 bases from V and 2 from J, leaving 17 bases between them. The CDR3 contains 17 residues. This chain's CDR3 is CASSVGWASRANTEAFF. CDR3 nucleotides: TGTGCCAGCAGCGTAGGTTGGGCTAGCAGGGCTAACACTGAAGCTTTCTTT.

The chain recombines TRBV10-3 with TRBJ2-3; no clear D gene. V dropped 8 bases and J dropped 3 bases, with 9 bases sitting between them. CDR1 is ENHRY, CDR2 SYGVKD, per germline. The CDR3 length is 12 residues. CDR3 bases: TGTGCCATCGCATCACAAACAGATACGCAGTATTTT. Amino acids: CAIASQTDTQYF.

V gene TRBV19 combines with J gene TRBJ1-1; tentative D call: TRBD1 (6 bases). The V and J ends lost 4 bases and 0 bases respectively, with 12 bases between them. In germline, CDR1 is LNHDA, CDR2 SQIVND (reference sequence). The CDR3 loop spans 15 amino acids. The CDR3: CASSSPWDMNTEAFF. The CDR3 DNA reads as TGTGCCAGTAGTAGCCCCTGGGACATGAACACTGAAGCTTTCTTT.

With respect to this clone: The junction and the germline gene differ at one end; a read error may be behind it. This chain joins TRBV7-9 and TRBJ2-3, with 9 bases that match TRBD2. Germline CDR1 reads SEHNR; CDR2 reads FQNEAQ (reference sequence). This CDR3 is 14 amino acids long. CDR3 sequence (DNA): TGTGCCAGCAGCGTAGCGGGGGACACAGATACGCAGTATTTT. Encoded protein: CASSVAGDTDTQYF.

V usage is TRBV6-6 and J usage is TRBJ2-5; 10 bases map to TRBD2. CDR1 and CDR2 from the germline V gene are MNHNY and SVGAGI (reference sequence). With 8 bases clipped from V and 3 bases from J, the junction kept 6 bases outside the gene matches. CDR3 size: 14 residues. CDR3 amino acids: CASGASGGKETQYF. Written as DNA, the CDR3 is TGTGCCAGCGGTGCTAGCGGGGGAAAAGAGACCCAGTACTTC.

This chain connects TRBV11-2 to TRBJ2-7; no definite D call. This CDR3 contains 15 residues. Germline V gene data show CDR1 as SGHAT and CDR2 as FQNNGV. Trimming stripped 5 bases from V and 3 bases from J, with 17 bases between. The CDR3 nucleotides are TGTGCCAGCAGCCCAGGCCCGATCCGAGACTACGAGCAGTACTTC. This gives the protein CASSPGPIRDYEQYF.

J is TRBJ2-2 and V is TRBV7-9, with D possibly TRBD1 on 6 matching bases. CDR3 length: 15 residues. V lost 3 bases, J lost 7 bases, and 15 bases lay in between. Germline-derived CDR1 and CDR2 are SEHNR and FQNEAQ (reference sequence). The CDR3 sequence is CASSLGQGSGGELFF. The CDR3 DNA sequence: TGTGCCAGCAGCTTGGGTCAGGGGTCTGGCGGGGAGCTGTTTTTT.

This chain joins TRBV18 and TRBJ1-1; TRBD1 might be the D (5 bases). The CDR3 runs 16 residues. CDR1 KGHSH and CDR2 LQKENI come from the germline V gene. Deletions cut 6 bases from V and 0 bases from J, with 17 bases between. Written as DNA, the CDR3 is TGTGCCAGCTCTTTATCAGGGCGTCCCATGAACACTGAAGCTTTCTTT. The encoded protein is CASSLSGRPMNTEAFF.

The chain combines TRBV27 with TRBJ2-1; D is unresolved. Germline V gene lookup returns CDR1 MNHEY and CDR2 SMNVEV (reference sequence). V was trimmed by 6 bases and J by 9 bases, leaving 9 bases between them. The length of the CDR3 is 11 residues. The CDR3 DNA reads as TGTGCCAGCAGCCGTCTGGGTGAGCAGTTCTTC. Its protein is CASSRLGEQFF.

The chain carries TRBV5-1 and TRBJ2-3, with 14 nucleotides matching TRBD2. Looked up from germline, CDR1 is SGHRS and CDR2 is YFSETQ. V lost 7 bases, J lost 6 bases, and 13 bases stayed unmatched. The CDR3 contains 17 residues. DNA of the CDR3: TGCGCCAGCCAGGGGACTAGCGGGGGCCATGTAGTGGATACGCAGTATTTT. It codes for CASQGTSGGHVVDTQYF.

The chain has TRBV29-1 and TRBJ1-1; D perhaps matches TRBD1 (6 bases). Germline CDR1 reads SQVTM; CDR2 reads ANQGSEA. V gave up 4 bases and J gave up 8 bases, with 23 bases separating them. The CDR3 covers 15 residues. CDR3 sequence: CSVVPTADRLAEAFF. CDR3 DNA: TGCAGCGTTGTGCCCACCGCTGACAGGTTAGCGGAAGCTTTCTTT.

The chain carries TRBV18 and TRBJ2-3; D is perhaps TRBD1 or TRBD2 (5 bases each). Looked up from germline, CDR1 is KGHSH and CDR2 is LQKENI. This CDR3 region has 15 residues. With 4 bases removed from V and 0 bases from J, the gap between germline ends came to 11 bases. In DNA form, the CDR3 reads TGTGCCAGCTCACGGGACCATTCTAGCACAGATACGCAGTATTTT. Protein sequence: CASSRDHSSTDTQYF. Drawing the rest from reference TRBV18 and TRBJ2-3, the complete variable domain is NAGVMQNPRHLVRRRGQEARLRCSPMKGHSHVYWYRQLPEEGLKFMVYLQKENIIDESGMPKERFSAEFPKEGPSILRIQQVVRGDSAAYFCASSRDHSSTDTQYFGPGTRLTVL.

The chain links TRBV5-5 to TRBJ2-2; D might be TRBD2 (5 bases). The CDR3 runs 15 residues. CDR1 and CDR2 from the germline V gene are SGHKS and YYEKEE (reference sequence). Trimming pared 2 bases from V and 0 bases from J, leaving 8 bases between. The CDR3 sequence: CASSFGSPNTGELFF. In DNA, the CDR3 is TGTGCCAGCAGCTTTGGGAGTCCGAACACCGGGGAGCTGTTTTTT. Combining the CDR3 with reference TRBV5-5 and TRBJ2-2 gives the whole variable domain DAGVTQSPTHLIKTRGQQVTLRCSPISGHKSVSWYQQVLGQGPQFIFQYYEKEERGRGNFPDRFSARQFPNYSSELNVNALLLGDSALYLCASSFGSPNTGELFFGEGSRLTVL.

The chain employs TRBV6-1 and TRBJ1-4; D call uncertain. The V gene lost 5 bases and the J gene lost 8 bases, with 12 bases spanning the gap. Germline CDR1 is MNHNS and CDR2 is SASEGT. The CDR3 spans 13 residues. CDR3 amino acids: CASSPGPEEKLFF. In nucleotides, the CDR3 is TGTGCCAGCAGTCCAGGACCCGAGGAAAAACTGTTTTTT.

The rearrangement joins TRBV7-9 to TRBJ2-3; the D is unclear. V was pared by 4 bases and J by 0 bases, with 11 bases between. The CDR3 spans 15 residues. Germline V gene data show CDR1 as SEHNR and CDR2 as FQNEAQ (reference sequence). The CDR3 nucleotides read TGTGCCAGCAGCTCCGTGGCATCTAGCACAGATACGCAGTATTTT. Protein sequence: CASSSVASSTDTQYF.

The chain uses TRBV30 and TRBJ2-1; 9 bases map to TRBD2. Germline-derived CDR1 and CDR2 are GTSNPN and SVGIG (reference sequence). J lost 7 bases, V lost 4 bases, and 11 bases had no gene match. CDR3 length: 15 residues. The CDR3 region has the DNA TGTGCCTGGAATAAAGATAGCGGGAGATGGAATGAGCAGTTCTTC. This codes for CAWNKDSGRWNEQFF.

This clone was seen only once. The J gene is TRBJ1-5, the V gene TRBV5-1; D uncertain. Germline V lookup: CDR1 SGHRS, CDR2 YFSETQ. This CDR3 is built from 13 residues. V lost 4 bases, J lost 2 bases, and 7 bases lay in between. The CDR3 bases are TGCGCCAGCAGCAGGGATGGCAATCAGCCCCAGCATTTT. Its protein is CASSRDGNQPQHF. The variable domain in full, completed from reference TRBV5-1 and TRBJ1-5, reads KAGVTQTPRYLIKTRGQQVTLSCSPISGHRSVSWYQQTPGQGLQFLFEYFSETQRNKGNFPGRFSGRQFSNSRSEMNVSTLELGDSALYLCASSRDGNQPQHFGDGTRLSIL.

The chain has TRBV11-2 and TRBJ2-3; 13 bases agree with TRBD2. V was clipped by 6 bases and J by 1 base; unmatched bases: 10. Germline loops: CDR1 SGHAT, CDR2 FQNNGV. This CDR3 has 18 residues. The CDR3 region has the DNA TGTGCCAGCAGGACTAGCGGGAGGTCCTTGGGACGCACAGATACGCAGTATTTT. Amino acid sequence: CASRTSGRSLGRTDTQYF.

J is TRBJ2-2 and V is TRBV19, with D tentatively TRBD1 or TRBD2 (5 bases each). The CDR3 contains 15 residues. The V gene's germline CDR1 is LNHDA and CDR2 SQIVND (reference sequence). With 10 bases removed from V and 8 bases from J, the gap between germline ends came to 23 bases. The CDR3 loop is CAIQPGAGPGGELFF. The CDR3 DNA is TGTGCCATCCAACCCGGGGCGGGTCCGGGTGGGGAGCTGTTTTTT.

The V call is TRBV10-2, the J call TRBJ2-1; no firm D call. The germline gives CDR1 WSHSY, CDR2 SAAADI. V gave up 6 bases and J gave up 4 bases, with 4 bases separating them. This CDR3 contains 11 residues. The CDR3 region is CASRAYNEQFF. For the CDR3, the DNA is TGCGCCAGCAGGGCGTACAATGAGCAGTTCTTC.